This section outlines one T cell receptor beta chain sequence together with its context. This specimen belongs to a study of T cells expressing NK-cell markers. About the research overall: It was from sorted CD3+CD56+NKG2C+, CD3+CD56+NKG2C- and CD3+CD56-NKG2C+ T cells that TCR beta repertoires came.

TCRdb reworked the 5' RACE reads into one entry per CDR3 protein, no DNA. The sample holds 250,000 or so distinct CDR3 sequences. Germline assignment: CDR1 SGHTA and CDR2 FQGTGA. The CDR3 consists of 15 residues. The receptor comes from a woman between 18 and 75 years old in good health. The chain links TRBV7-3 to TRBJ1-6. Sample: blood T cells: a sorted CD56 or NKG2C T cell subset, CD4+ or CD8+ T cells, or bulk PBMC T cells (not recorded which). This CDR3 is CASSLDGLLNSPLHF.